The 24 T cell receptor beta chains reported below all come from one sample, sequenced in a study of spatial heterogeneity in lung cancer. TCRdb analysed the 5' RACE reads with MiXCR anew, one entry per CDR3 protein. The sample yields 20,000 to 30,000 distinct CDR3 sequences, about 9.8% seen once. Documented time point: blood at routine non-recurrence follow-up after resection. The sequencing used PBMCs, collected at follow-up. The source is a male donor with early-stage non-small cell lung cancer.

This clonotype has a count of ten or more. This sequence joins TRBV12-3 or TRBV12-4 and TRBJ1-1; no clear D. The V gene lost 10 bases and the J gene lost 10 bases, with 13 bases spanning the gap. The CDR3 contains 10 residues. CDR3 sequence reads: CATPHYGAFF. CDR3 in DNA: TGTGCCACCCCCCATTACGGAGCTTTCTTT.

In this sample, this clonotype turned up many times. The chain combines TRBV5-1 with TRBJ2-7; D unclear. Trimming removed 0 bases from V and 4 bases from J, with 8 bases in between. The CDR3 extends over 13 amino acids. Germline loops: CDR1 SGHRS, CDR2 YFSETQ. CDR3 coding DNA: TGCGCCAGCAGCTTGGCGGCGGCTTACGAGCAGTACTTC. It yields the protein CASSLAAAYEQYF. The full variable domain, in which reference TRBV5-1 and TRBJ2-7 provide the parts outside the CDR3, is KAGVTQTPRYLIKTRGQQVTLSCSPISGHRSVSWYQQTPGQGLQFLFEYFSETQRNKGNFPGRFSGRQFSNSRSEMNVSTLELGDSALYLCASSLAAAYEQYFGPGTRLTVT.

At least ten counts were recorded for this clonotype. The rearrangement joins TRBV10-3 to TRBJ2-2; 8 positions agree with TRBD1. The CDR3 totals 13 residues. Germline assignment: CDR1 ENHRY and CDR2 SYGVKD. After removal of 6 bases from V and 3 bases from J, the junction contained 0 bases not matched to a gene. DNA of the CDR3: TGTGCCATCAGGGGACAGGACACCGGGGAGCTGTTTTTT. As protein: CAIRGQDTGELFF.

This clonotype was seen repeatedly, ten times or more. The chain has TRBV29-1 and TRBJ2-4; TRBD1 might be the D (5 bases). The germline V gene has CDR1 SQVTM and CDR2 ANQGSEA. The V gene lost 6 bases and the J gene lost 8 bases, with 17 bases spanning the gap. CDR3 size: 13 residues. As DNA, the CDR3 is TGCAGCGTGTCCCGCCCCCTAGGGGACATTCAGTACTTC. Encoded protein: CSVSRPLGDIQYF.

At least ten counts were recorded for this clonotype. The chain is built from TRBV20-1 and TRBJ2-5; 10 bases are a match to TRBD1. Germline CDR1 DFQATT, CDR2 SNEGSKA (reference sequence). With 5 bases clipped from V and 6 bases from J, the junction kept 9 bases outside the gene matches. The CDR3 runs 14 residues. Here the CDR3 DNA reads TGCAGTGCTCCCGCGGACAGGGGGAAACAGACCCAGTACTTC. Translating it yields CSAPADRGKQTQYF.

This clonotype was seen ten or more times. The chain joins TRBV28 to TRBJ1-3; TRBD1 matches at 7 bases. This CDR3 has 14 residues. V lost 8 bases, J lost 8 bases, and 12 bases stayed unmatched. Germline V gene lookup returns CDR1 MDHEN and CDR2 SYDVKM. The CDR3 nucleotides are TGTGCCAGCTTGGGACAGCCAGAAAGGGACACCATATATTTT. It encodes CASLGQPERDTIYF.

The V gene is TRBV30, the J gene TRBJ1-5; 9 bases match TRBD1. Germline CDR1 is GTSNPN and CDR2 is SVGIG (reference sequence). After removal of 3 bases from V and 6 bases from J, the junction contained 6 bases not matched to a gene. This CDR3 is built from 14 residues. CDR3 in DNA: TGTGCCTGGAGCGATACAGGGGGCTCTCAGCCCCAGCATTTT. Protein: CAWSDTGGSQPQHF.

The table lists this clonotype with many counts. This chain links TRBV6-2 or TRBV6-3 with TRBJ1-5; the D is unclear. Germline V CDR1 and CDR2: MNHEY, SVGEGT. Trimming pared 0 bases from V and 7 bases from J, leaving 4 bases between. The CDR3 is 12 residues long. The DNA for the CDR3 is TGTGCCAGCAGTTACTCGAGACAGCCCCAGCATTTT. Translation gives CASSYSRQPQHF.

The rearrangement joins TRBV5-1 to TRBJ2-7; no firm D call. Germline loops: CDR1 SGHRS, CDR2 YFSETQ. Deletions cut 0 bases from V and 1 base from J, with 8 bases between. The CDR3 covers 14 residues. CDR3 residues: CASSLALGSYEQYF. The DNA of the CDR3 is TGCGCCAGCAGCTTGGCTCTTGGGTCCTACGAGCAGTACTTC.

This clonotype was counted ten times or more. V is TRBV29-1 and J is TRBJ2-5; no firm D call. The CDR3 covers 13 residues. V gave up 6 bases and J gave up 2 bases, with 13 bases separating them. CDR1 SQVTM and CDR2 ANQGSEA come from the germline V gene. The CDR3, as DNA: TGCAGCGTCGCCGACAATACGCAAGAGACCCAGTACTTC. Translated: CSVADNTQETQYF.

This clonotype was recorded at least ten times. CDR3 nucleotides: TGTGCCAGCAGCCAAAGGTACGGGGGCGATGCCACTGAAGCTTTCTTT. This translates into CASSQRYGGDATEAFF. The V gene is TRBV14, the J gene TRBJ1-1; perhaps TRBD1 as D (6 bases). V was trimmed by 2 bases and J by 4 bases, leaving 17 bases between them. Germline assignment: CDR1 SGHDN and CDR2 FVKESK. The CDR3 covers 16 residues.

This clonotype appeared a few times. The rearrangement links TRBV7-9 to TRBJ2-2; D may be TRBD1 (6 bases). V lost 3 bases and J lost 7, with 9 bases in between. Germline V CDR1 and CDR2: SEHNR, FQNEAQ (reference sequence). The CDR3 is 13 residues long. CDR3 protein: CASSFQGNGELFF. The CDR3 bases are TGTGCCAGCAGCTTTCAGGGGAACGGGGAGCTGTTTTTT. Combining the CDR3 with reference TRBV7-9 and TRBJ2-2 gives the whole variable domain DTGVSQNPRHKITKRGQNVTFRCDPISEHNRLYWYRQTLGQGPEFLTYFQNEAQLEKSRLLSDRFSAERPKGSFSTLEIQRTEQGDSAMYLCASSFQGNGELFFGEGSRLTVL.

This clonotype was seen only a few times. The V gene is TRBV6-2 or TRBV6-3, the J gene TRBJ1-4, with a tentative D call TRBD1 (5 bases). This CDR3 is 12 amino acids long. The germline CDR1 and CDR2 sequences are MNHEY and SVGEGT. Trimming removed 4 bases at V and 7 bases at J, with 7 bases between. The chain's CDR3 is CASSSGREKLFF. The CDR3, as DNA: TGTGCCAGCAGTTCGGGACGTGAAAAACTGTTTTTT.

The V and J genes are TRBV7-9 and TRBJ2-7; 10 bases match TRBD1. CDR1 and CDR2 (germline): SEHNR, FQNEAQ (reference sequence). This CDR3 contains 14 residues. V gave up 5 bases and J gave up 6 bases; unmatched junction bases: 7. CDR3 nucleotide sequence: TGTGCCAGCAGCCACCGGGACAGGGGACGCGAGCAGTACTTC. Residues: CASSHRDRGREQYF.

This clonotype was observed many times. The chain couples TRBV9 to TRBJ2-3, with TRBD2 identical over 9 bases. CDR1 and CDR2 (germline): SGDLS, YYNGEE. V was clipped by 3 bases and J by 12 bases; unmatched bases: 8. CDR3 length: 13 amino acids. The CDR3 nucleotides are TGTGCCAGCAGCGCTGACGTAGCGGGGGACCAGTATTTT. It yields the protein CASSADVAGDQYF.

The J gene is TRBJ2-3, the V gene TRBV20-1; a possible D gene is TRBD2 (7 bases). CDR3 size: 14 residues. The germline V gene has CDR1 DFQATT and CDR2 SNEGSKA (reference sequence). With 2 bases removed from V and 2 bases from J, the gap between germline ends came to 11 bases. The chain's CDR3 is CSARRGASTDTQYF. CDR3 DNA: TGCAGTGCTAGACGGGGGGCCTCCACAGATACGCAGTATTTT.

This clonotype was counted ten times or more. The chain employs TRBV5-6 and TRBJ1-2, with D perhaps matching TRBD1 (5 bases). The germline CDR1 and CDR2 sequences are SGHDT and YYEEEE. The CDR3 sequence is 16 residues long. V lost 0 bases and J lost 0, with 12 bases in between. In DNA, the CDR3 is TGTGCCAGCAGCTTGGGGACAAACCAAACTAACTATGGCTACACCTTC. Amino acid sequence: CASSLGTNQTNYGYTF.

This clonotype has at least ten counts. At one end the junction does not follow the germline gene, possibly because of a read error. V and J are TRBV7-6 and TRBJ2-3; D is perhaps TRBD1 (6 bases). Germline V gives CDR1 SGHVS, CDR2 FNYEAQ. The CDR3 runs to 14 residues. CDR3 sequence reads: CASSLAGDTDTQYF. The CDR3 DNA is TGTGCCAGCAGTTTAGCCGGGGACACGGATACGCAGTATTTT.

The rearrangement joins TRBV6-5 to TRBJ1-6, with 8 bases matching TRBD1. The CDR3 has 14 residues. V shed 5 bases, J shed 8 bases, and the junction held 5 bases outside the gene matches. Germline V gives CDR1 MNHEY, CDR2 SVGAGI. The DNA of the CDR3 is TGTGCCAGCAGTCCCAGGGGGCGGGATTCACCCCTCCACTTT. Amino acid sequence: CASSPRGRDSPLHF.

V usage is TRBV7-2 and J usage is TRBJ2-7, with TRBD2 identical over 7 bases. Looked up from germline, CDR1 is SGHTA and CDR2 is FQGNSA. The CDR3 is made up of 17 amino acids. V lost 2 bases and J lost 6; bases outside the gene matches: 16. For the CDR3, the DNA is TGTGCCAGCAGCTTAAGAACTAGCGAGTGGGTGCCCCTCGAGCAGTACTTC. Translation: CASSLRTSEWVPLEQYF.

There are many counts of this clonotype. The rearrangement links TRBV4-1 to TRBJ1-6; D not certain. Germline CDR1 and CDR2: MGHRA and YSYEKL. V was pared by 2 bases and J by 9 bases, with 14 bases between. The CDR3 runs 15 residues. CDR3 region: CASSQPRAARSPLHF. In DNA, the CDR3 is TGCGCCAGCAGCCAACCCCGGGCGGCCCGTTCACCCCTCCACTTT.

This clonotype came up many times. The CDR3 DNA sequence: TGTGCCAGCAGCCAAGTGGGGACAGGGGGCTACAATGAGCAGTTCTTC. Amino acid sequence: CASSQVGTGGYNEQFF. The chain couples TRBV11-3 to TRBJ2-1, with TRBD1 matching 11 bases. CDR1 and CDR2 (germline): SGHNT, YENEEA. The CDR3 is 16 residues long. With 5 bases clipped from V and 3 bases from J, the junction kept 6 bases outside the gene matches. Based on the CDR3 plus reference TRBV11-3 and TRBJ2-1, the full variable domain is EAGVVQSPRYKIIEKKQPVAFWCNPISGHNTLYWYLQNLGQGPELLIRYENEEAVDDSQLPKDRFSAERLKGVDSTLKIQPAELGDSAVYLCASSQVGTGGYNEQFFGPGTRLTVL.

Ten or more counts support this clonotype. The CDR3 sequence is CASSLKGQFSSGANVLTF. The CDR3, as DNA: TGTGCCAGCAGCTTAAAGGGACAGTTTTCCTCTGGGGCCAACGTCCTGACTTTC. V and J are TRBV7-8 and TRBJ2-6, with 7 bases fitting TRBD1. This CDR3 has 18 amino acids. Germline trimming cut 2 bases from V and 0 bases from J; bases unmatched to any gene: 7. CDR1 is SGHVS and CDR2 is FQNEAQ in the germline V gene.

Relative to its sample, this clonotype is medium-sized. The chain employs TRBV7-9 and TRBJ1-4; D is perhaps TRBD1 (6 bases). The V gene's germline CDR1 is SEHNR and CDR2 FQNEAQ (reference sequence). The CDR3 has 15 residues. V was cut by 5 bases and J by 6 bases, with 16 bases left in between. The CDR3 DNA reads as TGTGCCAGCAGCGTATCACAGGGAAGGGATGAAAAACTGTTTTTT. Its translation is CASSVSQGRDEKLFF.